This TCR beta chain was recorded in a study of cytomegalovirus exposure and HLA in healthy donors. Study-wide results and caveats: The dataset shows that most TCR sequences were rare, while some public TCRs occurred in many donors. In a later analysis, across HLA loci, associated TCR counts were highest for DRB1, lowest for HLA-C.

The PCR used 60 Vbeta and 13 Jbeta primers. Method: immunoSEQ multiplex PCR; TCRdb's copy keeps in-frame clones and lacks some. The table records 150,000 or so clones, approximately 78% of them present only once. Comments on this clone: The antigen is not known.

Nominally healthy donors were sampled, though unrecorded immune exposures were likely. Germline V gene data show CDR1 as SEHNR and CDR2 as FQNEAQ (reference sequence). V was pared by 5 bases and J by 4 bases, with 7 bases of the junction left unmatched. The CDR3 contains 15 residues. The sequenced sample consisted of PBMCs. This clonotype was obtained from a male donor in good health and CMV-seropositive. The chain couples TRBV7-9 to TRBJ2-1, with 8 bases aligning to TRBD1. CDR3 nucleotide sequence: TGTGCCAGCAGCCCAGGGGGCAGCGTATACAATGAGCAGTTCTTC. As protein: CASSPGGSVYNEQFF.